Listed below are T cell receptor beta chains from one sample, sequenced in a study of neurological immune-mediated disorders. Each CDR3 protein is one row after TCRdb ran MiXCR on the 5' RACE reads. Here the sample spans some 95,000 distinct CDR3 sequences, about 3.8% being singletons. Sequenced: PBMCs. Receptors originate from a woman aged 18-29 years with multiple sclerosis. Each CDR3 is given with its conserved first and last residue. Each record gives: CDR3 DNA, CDR3 protein, V gene, J gene, D gene, clone size. A D gene is named only where the DNA matches it firmly. A row's size may be missing; if present it is once, few, many or a size class.

CDR3nt: TGTGCCAGCAGTGCGACCCAAGAGGGAAACACCATATATTTT; CDR3aa: CASSATQEGNTIYF; v_gene: TRBV6-1; j_gene: TRBJ1-3; d_gene: .; abundance: many
CDR3nt: TGTGCCAGCAGCTTAGTTCAGGATACGTCTTTCTACGAGCAGTACTTC; CDR3aa: CASSLVQDTSFYEQYF; v_gene: TRBV7-2; j_gene: TRBJ2-7; d_gene: .; abundance: many
CDR3nt: TGCGCCAGCAGCTCCTCTAGCGGAACCGAGACCCAGTACTTC; CDR3aa: CASSSSSGTETQYF; v_gene: TRBV5-1; j_gene: TRBJ2-5; d_gene: TRBD2; abundance: many
CDR3nt: TGCAGTGCTACCGATGCGGGGGGGAGACAAGAGACCCAGTACTTC; CDR3aa: CSATDAGGRQETQYF; v_gene: TRBV20-1; j_gene: TRBJ2-5; d_gene: TRBD2; abundance: many
CDR3nt: TGTGCCAGCAGCCTTAGAGGGAGTAATACGCAGTATTTT; CDR3aa: CASSLRGSNTQYF; v_gene: TRBV7-2; j_gene: TRBJ2-3; d_gene: .; abundance: few
CDR3nt: TGCGCCAGCAGCTTGAAGACGGGAACAGATACGCAGTATTTT; CDR3aa: CASSLKTGTDTQYF; v_gene: TRBV5-1; j_gene: TRBJ2-3; d_gene: .; abundance: many
CDR3nt: TGTGCCAGCAGCTTGGATAGCGGGAGGCGCTACAATGAGCAGTTCTTC; CDR3aa: CASSLDSGRRYNEQFF; v_gene: TRBV5-6; j_gene: TRBJ2-1; d_gene: TRBD2; abundance: many
CDR3nt: TGTGCCAGCAGCACAGCTGGGGACTACGAGCAGTACTTC; CDR3aa: CASSTAGDYEQYF; v_gene: TRBV9; j_gene: TRBJ2-7; d_gene: .; abundance: many
CDR3nt: TGCGCCAGCAGCTATCTAGCGGGTGATAACACCGGGGAGCTGTTTTTT; CDR3aa: CASSYLAGDNTGELFF; v_gene: TRBV5-1; j_gene: TRBJ2-2; d_gene: TRBD2; abundance: many
CDR3nt: TGTGCCAGCAGTTTATCGACCGGGTCGGTTTTAACCCTCAACTTT; CDR3aa: CASSLSTGSVLTLNF; v_gene: TRBV27; j_gene: TRBJ1-6; d_gene: .; abundance: many
CDR3nt: TGCGCCAGCAGCTTGGCCTGGGACGGAACCTACGAGCAGTACTTC; CDR3aa: CASSLAWDGTYEQYF; v_gene: TRBV5-1; j_gene: TRBJ2-7; d_gene: .; abundance: many
CDR3nt: TGTGCCAGCAGCCCACGACAGGCCTCTTATAATTCACCCCTCCACTTT; CDR3aa: CASSPRQASYNSPLHF; v_gene: TRBV7-7; j_gene: TRBJ1-6; d_gene: .; abundance: many
CDR3nt: TGTGCCAGCAGTTACCAACAAGGATTCCGGAAGAACTACGAGCAGTACTTC; CDR3aa: CASSYQQGFRKNYEQYF; v_gene: TRBV6-6; j_gene: TRBJ2-7; d_gene: .; abundance: few
CDR3nt: TGTGCCAGCAGCTTACAGGGCTACACTGAAGCTTTCTTT; CDR3aa: CASSLQGYTEAFF; v_gene: TRBV11-2; j_gene: TRBJ1-1; d_gene: .; abundance: many
CDR3nt: TGTGCCAGCAGTATAATTGGCTCCTACAATGAGCAGTTCTTC; CDR3aa: CASSIIGSYNEQFF; v_gene: TRBV6-5; j_gene: TRBJ2-1; d_gene: .; abundance: many
CDR3nt: TGTGCCAGCGGCCGACTAGCGGGGGGCGTTAGCACAGATACGCAGTATTTT; CDR3aa: CASGRLAGGVSTDTQYF; v_gene: TRBV7-2; j_gene: TRBJ2-3; d_gene: TRBD2; abundance: many
CDR3nt: TGTGCCAGCAGCCGCCCGGGACAGAGCTATGGCTACACCTTC; CDR3aa: CASSRPGQSYGYTF; v_gene: TRBV3-1; j_gene: TRBJ1-2; d_gene: TRBD1; abundance: many
CDR3nt: TGTGCCAGCAGAGCCGGGACAGGGACAGATACGCAGTATTTT; CDR3aa: CASRAGTGTDTQYF; v_gene: TRBV27; j_gene: TRBJ2-3; d_gene: TRBD1; abundance: many
CDR3nt: TGTGCCAGCAGTGAGAGAACCGGGACCATCGAAAAACTGTTTTTT; CDR3aa: CASSERTGTIEKLFF; v_gene: TRBV25-1; j_gene: TRBJ1-4; d_gene: .; abundance: many
CDR3nt: TGCAGTGCTAGAAACGGGGGCATGGGTAATGAAAAACTGTTTTTT; CDR3aa: CSARNGGMGNEKLFF; v_gene: TRBV20-1; j_gene: TRBJ1-4; d_gene: .; abundance: many
CDR3nt: TGCAGCGTTGAAGATCCCGACAGGGTTGGTGAAAAACTGTTTTTT; CDR3aa: CSVEDPDRVGEKLFF; v_gene: TRBV29-1; j_gene: TRBJ1-4; d_gene: TRBD1; abundance: many
CDR3nt: TGCGCCAGCAGCTACCGGGACAGGGTGCCCTACGAGCAGTACTTC; CDR3aa: CASSYRDRVPYEQYF; v_gene: TRBV5-1; j_gene: TRBJ2-7; d_gene: TRBD1; abundance: many
CDR3nt: TGCGCCAGCAGCTTGGTCCTATCGGCGGGGGCCCTCAATGAGCAGTTCTTC; CDR3aa: CASSLVLSAGALNEQFF; v_gene: TRBV5-1; j_gene: TRBJ2-1; d_gene: .; abundance: many
CDR3nt: TGTGCCAGCAGCCAAGGAAAGGGTGCCTACGAGCAGTACTTC; CDR3aa: CASSQGKGAYEQYF; v_gene: TRBV3-1; j_gene: TRBJ2-7; d_gene: .; abundance: .
CDR3nt: TGTGCCACAGGGCAGGGGAGCAATCAGCCCCAGCATTTT; CDR3aa: CATGQGSNQPQHF; v_gene: TRBV10-3; j_gene: TRBJ1-5; d_gene: .; abundance: many
CDR3nt: TGTGCCAGCAGTAGCGGGGGGGGGGAGTCAGATACGCAGTATTTT; CDR3aa: CASSSGGGESDTQYF; v_gene: TRBV6-5; j_gene: TRBJ2-3; d_gene: TRBD2; abundance: many
CDR3nt: TGTGCCATCAGTGAGCGCTCCGATCAGAAGCAGTTCTTC; CDR3aa: CAISERSDQKQFF; v_gene: TRBV10-3; j_gene: TRBJ2-1; d_gene: .; abundance: .
CDR3nt: TGTGCCATCAGGGCCGGGGAGGGACAGGGAGACTTTAACTCTGGGGCCAACGTCCTGACTTTC; CDR3aa: CAIRAGEGQGDFNSGANVLTF; v_gene: TRBV10-3; j_gene: TRBJ2-6; d_gene: TRBD1; abundance: many
CDR3nt: TGCGCCAGCAGCGCGGGACTAGCGGGAATCGATGAGCAGTTCTTC; CDR3aa: CASSAGLAGIDEQFF; v_gene: TRBV5-1; j_gene: TRBJ2-1; d_gene: TRBD2; abundance: many
CDR3nt: TGTGCCAGCAGTTTATCCGAGAAAGAGACCCAGTACTTC; CDR3aa: CASSLSEKETQYF; v_gene: TRBV12-3/TRBV12-4; j_gene: TRBJ2-5; d_gene: .; abundance: many
CDR3nt: TGCGCCAGCGCCACCCTAGCGGGCCCTCCGTCGCGCACAGATACGCAGTATTTT; CDR3aa: CASATLAGPPSRTDTQYF; v_gene: TRBV5-1; j_gene: TRBJ2-3; d_gene: TRBD2; abundance: many
CDR3nt: TGCAGTGCTAGTTTTAGCGGGGGCACAGATACGCAGTATTTT; CDR3aa: CSASFSGGTDTQYF; v_gene: TRBV20-1; j_gene: TRBJ2-3; d_gene: TRBD2; abundance: few
CDR3nt: TGTGCCAGCAGTTATAGCGGGTCCTACAATGAGCAGTTCTTC; CDR3aa: CASSYSGSYNEQFF; v_gene: TRBV6-2/TRBV6-3; j_gene: TRBJ2-1; d_gene: TRBD2; abundance: many
CDR3nt: TGTGCCAGCAGCTACCACTACAGGGATAACCAGCAGTTCTTC; CDR3aa: CASSYHYRDNQQFF; v_gene: TRBV13; j_gene: TRBJ2-1; d_gene: .; abundance: .
CDR3nt: TGTGCCAGCAGCCCTTATGGGCAGTCGAACACCGGGGAGCTGTTTTTT; CDR3aa: CASSPYGQSNTGELFF; v_gene: TRBV7-9; j_gene: TRBJ2-2; d_gene: .; abundance: many
CDR3nt: TGTGCAAGTCGCTTCCCCCCGGGACTAGCGGGAGCCGAGCAGTACTTC; CDR3aa: CASRFPPGLAGAEQYF; v_gene: TRBV12-2; j_gene: TRBJ2-7; d_gene: .; abundance: many
CDR3nt: TGTGCCAGCAGCCCAACTCTCCACAATGAGCAGTTCTTC; CDR3aa: CASSPTLHNEQFF; v_gene: TRBV12-3/TRBV12-4; j_gene: TRBJ2-1; d_gene: .; abundance: many
CDR3nt: TGTGCCAGCAGTATCCAGGGGAGGGTGAACACTGAAGCTTTCTTT; CDR3aa: CASSIQGRVNTEAFF; v_gene: TRBV27; j_gene: TRBJ1-1; d_gene: .; abundance: many
CDR3nt: TGCGCCAGCAGCCTATACGGGGGGGAATACGAGCAGTACTTC; CDR3aa: CASSLYGGEYEQYF; v_gene: TRBV5-1; j_gene: TRBJ2-7; d_gene: TRBD2; abundance: many
CDR3nt: TGCGCCAGCAGCTTGCTCAGGGTGAACACCGGGGAGCTGTTTTTT; CDR3aa: CASSLLRVNTGELFF; v_gene: TRBV5-1; j_gene: TRBJ2-2; d_gene: .; abundance: many
CDR3nt: TGTGCCAGCAGCCAAAGTACTAGCACAGATACGCAGTATTTT; CDR3aa: CASSQSTSTDTQYF; v_gene: TRBV3-1; j_gene: TRBJ2-3; d_gene: .; abundance: many
CDR3nt: TGTGCCAGCAGCTTCCGGGACAGCTCCTACAATGAGCAGTTCTTC; CDR3aa: CASSFRDSSYNEQFF; v_gene: TRBV7-3; j_gene: TRBJ2-1; d_gene: TRBD1; abundance: many
CDR3nt: TGTGCCAGCAGCCAAGATCGAGGGCAGCCCCAGCATTTT; CDR3aa: CASSQDRGQPQHF; v_gene: TRBV3-1; j_gene: TRBJ1-5; d_gene: .; abundance: many
CDR3nt: TGCAGTGCTAGATCCGGCGGCTTCTATTCACCCCTCCACTTT; CDR3aa: CSARSGGFYSPLHF; v_gene: TRBV20-1; j_gene: TRBJ1-6; d_gene: .; abundance: many
CDR3nt: TGTGCCACCAGCAGAGATAAGGCCATGAACACTGAAGCTTTCTTT; CDR3aa: CATSRDKAMNTEAFF; v_gene: TRBV15; j_gene: TRBJ1-1; d_gene: .; abundance: many
CDR3nt: TGTGCCAGCAGCTCCCGGGGGGGTACTCAGCCCCAGCATTTT; CDR3aa: CASSSRGGTQPQHF; v_gene: TRBV13; j_gene: TRBJ1-5; d_gene: .; abundance: many
CDR3nt: TGCAGTGCTCACCGGGCCTGGGTCGACAATGAGCAGTTCTTC; CDR3aa: CSAHRAWVDNEQFF; v_gene: TRBV20-1; j_gene: TRBJ2-1; d_gene: .; abundance: many
CDR3nt: TGCAGTGCTAGAGGGGCCACAAAAGAAAAACTGTTTTTT; CDR3aa: CSARGATKEKLFF; v_gene: TRBV20-1; j_gene: TRBJ1-4; d_gene: .; abundance: many
CDR3nt: TGTGCCAGCAGCTTAGGGATTGGCGGGCAGCCCCAGCATTTT; CDR3aa: CASSLGIGGQPQHF; v_gene: TRBV7-9; j_gene: TRBJ1-5; d_gene: .; abundance: many
CDR3nt: TGCGCCAGCAGCTCCCATCCCTTCGGGACTGAAGCTTTCTTT; CDR3aa: CASSSHPFGTEAFF; v_gene: TRBV5-1; j_gene: TRBJ1-1; d_gene: .; abundance: many
CDR3nt: TGCGCCAGCAGCTTGGACAGGGGTTTTTACGAGCAGTACTTC; CDR3aa: CASSLDRGFYEQYF; v_gene: TRBV5-1; j_gene: TRBJ2-7; d_gene: TRBD1; abundance: many
CDR3nt: TGTGCCAGCAGCCCGGTCCCCCCTTATCTGGGGTACGGGGCCAACGTCCTGACTTTC; CDR3aa: CASSPVPPYLGYGANVLTF; v_gene: TRBV5-6; j_gene: TRBJ2-6; d_gene: .; abundance: many
CDR3nt: TGCAGTGCTAGAGAAGGGGTTCAGCCCCAGCATTTT; CDR3aa: CSAREGVQPQHF; v_gene: TRBV20-1; j_gene: TRBJ1-5; d_gene: .; abundance: many
CDR3nt: TGTGCCAGCAGTTTAAAAGGCCGGGGCACTGAAGCTTTCTTT; CDR3aa: CASSLKGRGTEAFF; v_gene: TRBV12-3/TRBV12-4; j_gene: TRBJ1-1; d_gene: .; abundance: .
CDR3nt: TGCGCCAGCAGCTTGGAAGTTTTCTCAGATACGCAGTATTTT; CDR3aa: CASSLEVFSDTQYF; v_gene: TRBV5-1; j_gene: TRBJ2-3; d_gene: .; abundance: many
CDR3nt: TGTGCCAGCAGTAGGACAGGGGAAAACACCATATATTTT; CDR3aa: CASSRTGENTIYF; v_gene: TRBV6-5; j_gene: TRBJ1-3; d_gene: TRBD1; abundance: .
CDR3nt: TGTGCCAGCAGTCACCCAACAGGGTGGAGGGAGACCCAGTACTTC; CDR3aa: CASSHPTGWRETQYF; v_gene: TRBV12-3/TRBV12-4; j_gene: TRBJ2-5; d_gene: .; abundance: many
CDR3nt: TGCAGTGCTAGGTCGATGCGGACAGGGGCCTACTACACCTTC; CDR3aa: CSARSMRTGAYYTF; v_gene: TRBV20-1; j_gene: TRBJ1-2; d_gene: TRBD1; abundance: many
CDR3nt: TGTGCCAGCAACAGGGGGCCGAATCAGCCCCAGCATTTT; CDR3aa: CASNRGPNQPQHF; v_gene: TRBV7-2; j_gene: TRBJ1-5; d_gene: TRBD1; abundance: many
CDR3nt: TGCGCCAGCAGCTTGGGGCTAGCGGGATTTCTTCTAGATACGCAGTATTTT; CDR3aa: CASSLGLAGFLLDTQYF; v_gene: TRBV5-1; j_gene: TRBJ2-3; d_gene: TRBD2; abundance: few